This T cell receptor (beta chain) was identified in a study of blood T cell repertoires in COVID-19. The CDR3 spans 14 residues. Per germline, CDR1 SGHRS and CDR2 YFSETQ. A word on this clone: Mismatch with germline at one junction end may stem from a read error. This specimen includes other DNA sequences encoding the same CDR3.

In the authors' workflow: Cell counts per sample came from amplifying reference gene primers. The table came from immunoSEQ multiplex PCR; TCRdb's copy has only in-frame clones and leaves some out. Clonal size and the V and J genes are those of that table, whereas D and trimming came from the DNA. The sample carries tens of thousands of clones, 88% recorded once. The sequencing input was peripheral blood. The receptor's source is a human donor in a cohort sampled during active COVID-19. V is TRBV5-1 and J is TRBJ1-5; 8 nucleotides align to TRBD1. CDR3 sequence (DNA): TGTGCCAGCAGCACGGACAGGGTTTACCAGCCCCAGCATTTT. This translates into CASSTDRVYQPQHF.